The 14 T cell receptor beta chains in this list originate from one sample, sequenced in a study of response to subunit inactivated influenza vaccine. TCRdb processed the RT-PCR reads anew with MiXCR; each CDR3 protein has one entry. The sample yields about 520,000 distinct CDR3 sequences, approximately 6.9% seen once. The material sequenced was PBMCs from blood, taken approximately 25 months after vaccination. The source of these receptors is a man between 50 and 75 years old who received an inactivated influenza vaccine.

In this sample, this clonotype turned up many times. The J gene is TRBJ2-3, the V gene TRBV2; the D gene could be TRBD1 or TRBD2 (5 bases each). The germline V gene has CDR1 SNHLY and CDR2 FYNNEI. This CDR3 has 12 residues. With 7 bases removed from V and 6 bases from J, the gap between germline ends came to 11 bases. The CDR3 sequence is CASKRDGDTQYF. CDR3 sequence (DNA): TGTGCCAGCAAACGGGACGGGGATACGCAGTATTTT. The complete variable domain, with remaining parts taken from reference TRBV2 and TRBJ2-3, reads EPEVTQTPSHQVTQMGQEVILRCVPISNHLYFYWYRQILGQKVEFLVSFYNNEISEKSEIFDDQFSVERPDGSNFTLKIRSTKLEDSAMYFCASKRDGDTQYFGPGTRLTVL.

The J gene is TRBJ2-5, the V gene TRBV10-1, with unresolved D. CDR1 is WNHNN and CDR2 is SYGVQD in the germline V gene (reference sequence). V lost 0 bases and J lost 2, with 4 bases in between. The CDR3 is made up of 13 amino acids. CDR3 sequence (DNA): TGCGCCAGCAGTGAGTCGGGTCAAGAGACCCAGTACTTC. Encoded protein: CASSESGQETQYF.

This clonotype showed up just a few times. J is TRBJ2-1 and V is TRBV4-2; tentatively, D is TRBD1 (5 bases). CDR3 length equals 16 residues. Trimming took 0 bases from V and 4 from J, leaving 13 bases between them. Germline V CDR1 and CDR2: LGHNA, YNFKEQ. CDR3 coding DNA: TGTGCCAGCAGCCAAGAGTCGAGCAGGGCTTACAATGAGCAGTTCTTC. It translates to CASSQESSRAYNEQFF.

This clonotype occurred a few times. The chain uses TRBV30 and TRBJ1-4; weak D call: TRBD1 (5 bases). The V gene's germline CDR1 is GTSNPN and CDR2 SVGIG (reference sequence). With 3 bases removed from V and 3 bases from J, the gap between germline ends came to 14 bases. The length of the CDR3 is 15 residues. CDR3 region: CAWRKWDVPNEKLFF. CDR3 coding DNA: TGTGCCTGGAGAAAGTGGGACGTCCCTAATGAAAAACTGTTTTTT.

This chain connects TRBV20-1 to TRBJ2-1; TRBD2 matches 11 bases. The CDR3 extends over 15 amino acids. With V trimmed by 6 bases and J by 2 bases, 6 bases remained unmatched. The V gene's germline CDR1 is DFQATT and CDR2 SNEGSKA (reference sequence). Here the CDR3 DNA reads TGCAGTGCGGGCCCTAGCGGGAGGACCTACAATGAGCAGTTCTTC. This sequence encodes CSAGPSGRTYNEQFF.

The V and J genes are TRBV5-1 and TRBJ2-5; perhaps TRBD1 as D (5 bases). Germline assignment: CDR1 SGHRS and CDR2 YFSETQ. The V end lost 3 bases, the J end lost 0 bases, and 6 bases lay between the germline ends. The CDR3 sequence is 13 residues long. The CDR3 DNA is TGCGCCAGCAGCTCGGACAACCAAGAGACCCAGTACTTC. Protein sequence: CASSSDNQETQYF.

This clonotype was detected only a few times. The genes are TRBV29-1 and TRBJ2-5; no reliable D call. CDR3 length equals 13 residues. V was shortened by 7 bases and J by 5 bases, with 17 bases between the two germline ends. Per the germline V gene, CDR1 is SQVTM and CDR2 is ANQGSEA. The CDR3 spells CSAVGHAGETQYF. The CDR3 bases are TGCAGCGCTGTGGGCCATGCCGGGGAGACCCAGTACTTC.

This clonotype was seen more than once but under ten times. The gene calls are TRBV7-3 and TRBJ2-5; TRBD1 agrees at 7 bases. Trimming at V came to 8 bases and at J to 2 bases, leaving 8 bases not matched to a gene. Looked up from germline, CDR1 is SGHTA and CDR2 is FQGTGA. The CDR3 sequence is 14 residues long. The CDR3 region is CASAPGGHQETQYF. As DNA, the CDR3 is TGTGCCAGCGCCCCAGGGGGACATCAAGAGACCCAGTACTTC.

The chain carries TRBV10-3 and TRBJ2-7, with D maybe TRBD1 (6 bases). V dropped 6 bases and J dropped 3 bases, with 18 bases sitting between them. Germline V gives CDR1 ENHRY, CDR2 SYGVKD. CDR3 length equals 15 residues. The CDR3 region is CAIRDRDNPYYEQYF. The CDR3 region has the DNA TGTGCCATCAGGGACCGGGACAACCCTTACTACGAGCAGTACTTC.

The chain uses TRBV5-6 and TRBJ2-3; D ambiguous. V dropped 2 bases and J dropped 2 bases, with 9 bases sitting between them. Germline V gives CDR1 SGHDT, CDR2 YYEEEE. The CDR3 is 14 amino acids. CDR3 residues: CASSLYLATDTQYF. In nucleotides, the CDR3 is TGTGCCAGCAGCTTATATTTGGCCACAGATACGCAGTATTTT.

V usage is TRBV27 and J usage is TRBJ2-5; TRBD2 aligns across 12 bases. CDR1 is MNHEY and CDR2 is SMNVEV in the germline V gene (reference sequence). The CDR3 is 17 residues long. V was pared by 5 bases and J by 4 bases, with 11 bases of the junction left unmatched. The CDR3 here is CASSPLAGGEIPETQYF. CDR3 DNA: TGTGCCAGCAGTCCACTAGCGGGAGGAGAAATCCCAGAGACCCAGTACTTC.

This clonotype came up many times. V usage is TRBV3-1 and J usage is TRBJ2-1; D may be TRBD2 (6 bases). The CDR3 is made up of 17 amino acids. Between the trimmed V and J ends, which lost 4 bases and 5 bases, there was a span of 21 bases. The V gene's germline CDR1 is LGHDT and CDR2 YNNKEL (reference sequence). The CDR3 spells CASSLRPDYPTNNEQFF. DNA of the CDR3: TGTGCCAGCAGCCTCCGCCCGGACTACCCTACCAACAATGAGCAGTTCTTC.

The chain uses TRBV7-9 and TRBJ1-2; tentatively, D is TRBD1 (5 bases). With 5 bases removed from V and 2 bases from J, the gap between germline ends came to 15 bases. Germline V gene lookup returns CDR1 SEHNR and CDR2 FQNEAQ (reference sequence). This CDR3 region has 15 residues. CDR3 sequence reads: CASSAQPGLNYGYTF. CDR3 DNA: TGTGCCAGCAGCGCCCAACCGGGGCTAAACTATGGCTACACCTTC.

This clonotype was seen more than once but under ten times. This chain uses TRBV2 with TRBJ2-3; 10 positions agree with TRBD2. V lost 2 bases to trimming and J lost 6 bases; unmatched junction nucleotides: 8. Germline loops: CDR1 SNHLY, CDR2 FYNNEI. This CDR3 is built from 16 residues. DNA of the CDR3: TGTGCCAGCAGTGAAAGGTCTAGCGGGAGTCCCGATACGCAGTATTTT. Translated: CASSERSSGSPDTQYF.